The rows below give T cell receptor beta chains drawn from one sample of a study of cytomegalovirus exposure and HLA in healthy donors. Here immunoSEQ multiplex PCR was the method, and the copy in TCRdb shows in-frame clones only, minus some. The sample includes about 120,000 clones, approximately 88% of them seen just once. Sequencing input: PBMCs. These receptors were taken from a woman in her late teens or twenties in good health and CMV-seropositive. CDR3s include the opening cysteine and the closing phenylalanine or tryptophan. The D gene is left open where the match is weak. Some rows mark clone size as missing; the rest say once, few, many or name a class of expanded clone.

v_gene	abundance	j_gene	d_gene	CDR3nt	CDR3aa
TRBV6-4	NA	TRBJ2-1	TRBD2	TGTGCCAGCAGTGAAGGGGCGGGGGAGTACAATGAGCAGTTCTTC	CASSEGAGEYNEQFF
TRBV7-2	NA	TRBJ2-7	TRBD1	TGTGCCAGCAGCTTATCGACAGGGGGAGATTACGAGCAGTACTTC	CASSLSTGGDYEQYF
TRBV30	NA	TRBJ1-1	NA	TGTGCCTGGAGTGTACTGTCGGGGAACACTGAAGCTTTCTTT	CAWSVLSGNTEAFF
TRBV12-5	NA	TRBJ1-1	NA	TGTGCTAGTGGTTTGGGGGGCCCCCGGATTGAAGCTTTCTTT	CASGLGGPRIEAFF
TRBV7-6	few	TRBJ2-7	TRBD1	TGTGCCAGCAGCCCCGGACAGGGTGGGTCCTACGAGCAGTACTTC	CASSPGQGGSYEQYF
TRBV15	NA	TRBJ1-2	TRBD1	TGTGCCACCAGCAGACCGGGACAGGGGGCTGTTGGCTACACCTTC	CATSRPGQGAVGYTF
TRBV29-1	NA	TRBJ2-7	NA	TGCAGCGTGTCGACAGGATTCCACGAGCAGTACTTC	CSVSTGFHEQYF
TRBV9	NA	TRBJ2-7	TRBD1	TGTGCCAGCAGCTCCGGACAGGGCGTAGACGAGCAGTACTTC	CASSSGQGVDEQYF
TRBV6-5	NA	TRBJ1-2	NA	TGTGCCAGCAGTCCCGGCAGCGAAGGCTACACCTTC	CASSPGSEGYTF
TRBV2	NA	TRBJ2-3	TRBD2	TGTGCCAGCCTCAGCGGGGGGGAGGATACGCAGTATTTT	CASLSGGEDTQYF
TRBV5-1	NA	TRBJ2-7	TRBD1	TGCGCCAGCAGTTTCGGACAGGGGTACTACGAGCAGTACTTC	CASSFGQGYYEQYF
TRBV30	NA	TRBJ2-2	TRBD2	TGTGCCTGGAGTATCCGGGGGGGACACACCGGGGAGCTGTTTTTT	CAWSIRGGHTGELFF
TRBV7-2	once	TRBJ1-3	TRBD1	TGTGCCAGCAGCGACCCTCGGACAGGTGGAAACACCATATATTTT	CASSDPRTGGNTIYF
TRBV30	NA	TRBJ1-5	NA	TGTGCCTGGAGTGCGACCACAGATCAGCCCCAGCATTTT	CAWSATTDQPQHF
TRBV6-6	NA	TRBJ2-3	NA	TGTGCCAGCAGTTACAGGAGGATTAGCACAGATACGCAGTATTTT	CASSYRRISTDTQYF
TRBV10-3	NA	TRBJ1-2	NA	TGTGCCATCAGTGCGGGGAGGTCGGGATATGGCTACACCTTC	CAISAGRSGYGYTF